Below, 15 T cell receptor beta chains from the same sample are listed, as sequenced in a study of blood T cells in healthy people across ages. A sample-barcoded 5' primer and a J-beta primer mix were used in a second PCR of roughly 7 to 12 cycles. MiXCR was run by TCRdb on the 5' RACE reads, yielding one entry per CDR3 protein. The repertoire holds over 1,500,000 distinct CDR3 sequences, with just under 50% as singletons. Sequenced sample: blood. The receptors originated from a woman in her thirties or forties in good health.

This clonotype showed up just a few times. V gene TRBV6-5 combines with J gene TRBJ2-7; weak D call: TRBD2 (6 bases). Trimming removed 9 bases at V and 2 bases at J, with 11 bases between. This CDR3 is 12 amino acids long. Germline loops: CDR1 MNHEY, CDR2 SVGAGI. This chain's CDR3 is CASRRDAYEQYF. The CDR3 DNA follows: TGTGCCAGTAGGAGGGACGCCTACGAGCAGTACTTC.

This clonotype was seen at least ten times. The chain has TRBV18 and TRBJ2-3; 7 bases line up with TRBD1. Germline V gives CDR1 KGHSH, CDR2 LQKENI. Unmatched junction bases numbered 13, after V lost 3 bases and J lost 1 base. This CDR3 comprises 18 residues. The CDR3 protein is CASSPRDSQIRGTDTQYF. The CDR3 nucleotides read TGTGCCAGCTCACCCCGGGACAGTCAAATAAGAGGCACAGATACGCAGTATTTT.

The chain links TRBV5-1 to TRBJ2-1; TRBD2 might be the D (6 bases). This CDR3 is built from 15 residues. V gave up 6 bases and J gave up 6 bases, with 19 bases separating them. Germline loops: CDR1 SGHRS, CDR2 YFSETQ. In DNA form, the CDR3 reads TGCGCCAGCAAAACAGAGGGACTGGTAGCCAATGAGCAGTTCTTC. Translated: CASKTEGLVANEQFF.

The chain links TRBV3-1 to TRBJ2-3; TRBD2 aligns across 10 bases. The CDR3 extends over 17 amino acids. Per germline, CDR1 LGHDT and CDR2 YNNKEL (reference sequence). Trimming at V came to 0 bases and at J to 6 bases, leaving 9 bases not matched to a gene. The CDR3: CASSQEGIAGGTDTQYF. The CDR3 nucleotides are TGTGCCAGCAGCCAAGAGGGAATAGCGGGGGGAACGGATACGCAGTATTTT.

This clonotype was recorded a few times. V and J are TRBV7-2 and TRBJ1-5; D is unresolved. Germline CDR1 and CDR2: SGHTA and FQGNSA. The CDR3 spans 15 residues. Trimming left V 1 base short and J 7 bases short, with 14 bases between. CDR3 protein: CASSLEGKRIQPQHF. CDR3 nucleotide sequence: TGTGCCAGCAGCTTAGAGGGAAAGAGAATCCAGCCCCAGCATTTT.

This sequence joins TRBV9 and TRBJ2-3; no firm D call. V lost 2 bases and J lost 0, with 7 bases in between. In germline, CDR1 is SGDLS, CDR2 YYNGEE. The CDR3 spans 14 residues. CDR3 DNA: TGTGCCAGCAGCGTTCAAACTAGCACAGATACGCAGTATTTT. Translated, it gives CASSVQTSTDTQYF.

This clonotype was recorded only once. The rearrangement joins TRBV7-2 to TRBJ2-2, with no clear D. This CDR3 region has 14 residues. The V end lost 7 bases, the J end lost 1 base, and 10 bases lay between the germline ends. From germline, CDR1 is SGHTA and CDR2 FQGNSA. CDR3 bases: TGTGCCAGCACCCCCGAACTGAACACCGGGGAGCTGTTTTTT. As protein: CASTPELNTGELFF.

The chain is built from TRBV6-5 and TRBJ2-3, with 8 bases lining up with TRBD2. CDR1 and CDR2 (germline): MNHEY, SVGAGI. The CDR3 sequence is 15 residues long. Trimming at V came to 6 bases and at J to 5 bases, leaving 10 bases not matched to a gene. CDR3 sequence (DNA): TGTGCCAGCAGCTACAAAGCGGGGGTAGTAGATACGCAGTATTTT. Encoded protein: CASSYKAGVVDTQYF.

The rearrangement uses TRBV27 and TRBJ1-4, with D unresolved. Trimming shortened V by 5 bases and J by 3 bases, and 7 bases separated the two germline ends. CDR3 size: 13 residues. Germline CDR1 is MNHEY and CDR2 is SMNVEV (reference sequence). The CDR3 sequence: CASSPSPNEKLFF. The CDR3 region has the DNA TGTGCCAGCAGTCCTTCACCTAATGAAAAACTGTTTTTT.

This chain links TRBV15 with TRBJ1-1, with D hard to call. This CDR3 is 11 amino acids long. CDR1 and CDR2 (germline): LNHNV, YYDKDF (reference sequence). Trimming removed 6 bases at V and 1 base at J, with 3 bases between. The DNA of the CDR3 is TGTGCCACCAGTCAGAACACTGAAGCTTTCTTT. Protein: CATSQNTEAFF.

This clonotype was observed a handful of times. The chain couples TRBV20-1 to TRBJ2-3, with 7 positions matching TRBD2. The CDR3 has 15 amino acids. V lost 1 base and J lost 0; bases outside the gene matches: 4. Germline CDR1 and CDR2: DFQATT and SNEGSKA (reference sequence). The CDR3 nucleotides are TGCAGTGCTAGAGCCCTAGCGGTGAGCACAGATACGCAGTATTTT. Translating it yields CSARALAVSTDTQYF.

The gene calls are TRBV12-3 or TRBV12-4 and TRBJ2-1, with TRBD1 matching over 9 bases. The CDR3 is 11 residues long. V was pared by 4 bases and J by 15 bases, with 4 bases of the junction left unmatched. The CDR3 spells CASSSGQGPFF. The CDR3 DNA reads TGTGCCAGCAGTTCGGGACAGGGACCGTTCTTC.

This clonotype has more than one count but fewer than ten. The rearrangement links TRBV25-1 to TRBJ1-2; D remains unclear. The CDR3 contains 14 residues. Germline V gene sequence: CDR1 MGHDK, CDR2 SYGVNS. V lost 1 base, J lost 8 bases, and 14 bases lay in between. The CDR3 region has the DNA TGTGCCAGCAGTGAATCCGGGCGGCCTTCGGGCTACACCTTC. Residues: CASSESGRPSGYTF.

The chain recombines TRBV6-5 with TRBJ1-1; D ambiguous. Germline V gene sequence: CDR1 MNHEY, CDR2 SVGAGI. This CDR3 has 15 amino acids. The V end was cut by 3 bases, the J end by 1 base, with 12 bases between. The CDR3, as DNA: TGTGCCAGCAGTTATCTCGGGTCAACGAACACTGAAGCTTTCTTT. Encoded protein: CASSYLGSTNTEAFF.

The genes are TRBV2 and TRBJ2-5; D gene unclear. This CDR3 is 14 amino acids long. The V and J ends lost 4 bases and 0 bases respectively, with 9 bases between them. CDR1 is SNHLY, CDR2 FYNNEI, per germline. CDR3 in DNA: TGTGCCAGCAGTGCAGGAATCTACCAAGAGACCCAGTACTTC. This codes for CASSAGIYQETQYF.